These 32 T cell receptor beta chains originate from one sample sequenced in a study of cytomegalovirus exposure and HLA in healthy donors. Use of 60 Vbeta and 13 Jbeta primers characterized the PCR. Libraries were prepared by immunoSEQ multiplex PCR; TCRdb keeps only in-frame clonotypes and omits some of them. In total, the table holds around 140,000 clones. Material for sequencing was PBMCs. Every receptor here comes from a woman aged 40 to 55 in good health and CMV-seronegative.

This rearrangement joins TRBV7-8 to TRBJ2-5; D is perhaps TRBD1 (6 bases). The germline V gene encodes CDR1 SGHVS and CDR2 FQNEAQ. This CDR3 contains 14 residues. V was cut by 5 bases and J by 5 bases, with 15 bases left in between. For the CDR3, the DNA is TGTGCCAGCAGCCCTCGACAGGCCGGGGAGACCCAGTACTTC. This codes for CASSPRQAGETQYF.

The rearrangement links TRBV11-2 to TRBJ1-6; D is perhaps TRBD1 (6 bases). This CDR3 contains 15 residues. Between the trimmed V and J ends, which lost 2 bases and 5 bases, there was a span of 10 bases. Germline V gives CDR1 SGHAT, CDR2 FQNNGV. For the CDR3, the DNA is TGTGCCAGCAGCTTAAGGACAGAAAATAATTCACCCCTCCACTTT. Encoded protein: CASSLRTENNSPLHF.

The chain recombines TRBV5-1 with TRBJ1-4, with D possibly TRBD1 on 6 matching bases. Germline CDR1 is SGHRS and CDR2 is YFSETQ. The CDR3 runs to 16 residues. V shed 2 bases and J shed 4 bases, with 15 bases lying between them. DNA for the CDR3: TGCGCCAGCAGCTTACAGGGAGGGGGGATTAATGAAAAACTGTTTTTT. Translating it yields CASSLQGGGINEKLFF.

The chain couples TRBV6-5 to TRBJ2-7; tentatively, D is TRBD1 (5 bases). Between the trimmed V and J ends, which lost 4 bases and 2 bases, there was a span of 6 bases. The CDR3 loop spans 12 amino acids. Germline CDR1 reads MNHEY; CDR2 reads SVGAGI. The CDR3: CASSSTAYEQYF. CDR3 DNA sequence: TGTGCCAGCAGTTCGACAGCCTACGAGCAGTACTTC.

This chain's CDR3 is CASSQNTGTGYTF. The CDR3 coding sequence is TGTGCCAGCAGCCAAAATACAGGGACCGGCTACACCTTC. The J gene is TRBJ1-2, the V gene TRBV7-3; D is perhaps TRBD1 (6 bases). The V gene lost 5 bases and the J gene lost 8 bases, with 15 bases spanning the gap. Germline CDR1 SGHTA, CDR2 FQGTGA. The CDR3 sequence is 13 residues long.

The CDR3, as DNA: TGCGCCAGCAGCGCCCTGACAGGGGGCAATGAGCAGTTCTTC. This sequence encodes CASSALTGGNEQFF. The chain couples TRBV5-1 to TRBJ2-1; TRBD1 agrees at 9 bases. Germline V lookup: CDR1 SGHRS, CDR2 YFSETQ. After removal of 4 bases from V and 6 bases from J, the junction contained 5 bases not matched to a gene. The CDR3 runs 14 residues. Full variable domain (outside the CDR3, taken from reference TRBV5-1 and TRBJ2-1): KAGVTQTPRYLIKTRGQQVTLSCSPISGHRSVSWYQQTPGQGLQFLFEYFSETQRNKGNFPGRFSGRQFSNSRSEMNVSTLELGDSALYLCASSALTGGNEQFFGPGTRLTVL.

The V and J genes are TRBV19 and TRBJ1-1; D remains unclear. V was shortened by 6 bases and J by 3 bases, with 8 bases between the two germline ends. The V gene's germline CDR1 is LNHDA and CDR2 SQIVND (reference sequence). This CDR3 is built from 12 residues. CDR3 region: CASSPPYTEAFF. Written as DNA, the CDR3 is TGTGCCAGTAGCCCCCCGTACACTGAAGCTTTCTTT.

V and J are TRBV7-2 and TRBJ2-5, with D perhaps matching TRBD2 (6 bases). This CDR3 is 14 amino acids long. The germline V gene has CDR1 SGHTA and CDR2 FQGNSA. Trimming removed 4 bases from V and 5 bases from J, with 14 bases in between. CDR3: CASSWRDPEETQYF. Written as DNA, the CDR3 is TGTGCCAGCAGCTGGCGGGACCCCGAGGAGACCCAGTACTTC. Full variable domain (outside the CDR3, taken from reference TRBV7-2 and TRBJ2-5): GAGVSQSPSNKVTEKGKDVELRCDPISGHTALYWYRQSLGQGLEFLIYFQGNSAPDKSGLPSDRFSAERTGGSVSTLTIQRTQQEDSAVYLCASSWRDPEETQYFGPGTRLLVL.

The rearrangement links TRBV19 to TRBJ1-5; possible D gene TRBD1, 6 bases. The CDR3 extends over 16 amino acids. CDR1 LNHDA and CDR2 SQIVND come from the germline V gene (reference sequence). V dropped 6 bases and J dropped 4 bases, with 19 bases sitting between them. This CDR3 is CASRRLTGWGNQPQHF. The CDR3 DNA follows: TGTGCCAGTAGACGTCTTACAGGGTGGGGGAATCAGCCCCAGCATTTT.

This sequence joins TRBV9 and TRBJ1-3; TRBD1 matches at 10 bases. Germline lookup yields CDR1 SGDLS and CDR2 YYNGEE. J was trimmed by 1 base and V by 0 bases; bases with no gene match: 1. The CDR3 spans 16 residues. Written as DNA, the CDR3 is TGTGCCAGCAGCGTAGAGGGACAGGGGTCTGGAAACACCATATATTTT. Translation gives CASSVEGQGSGNTIYF.

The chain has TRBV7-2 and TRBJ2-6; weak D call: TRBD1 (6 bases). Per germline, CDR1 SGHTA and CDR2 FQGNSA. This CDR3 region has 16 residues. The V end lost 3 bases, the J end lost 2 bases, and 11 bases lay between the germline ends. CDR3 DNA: TGTGCCAGCAGCTTTCGAAGACAGGCTGGGGCCAACGTCCTGACTTTC. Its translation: CASSFRRQAGANVLTF.

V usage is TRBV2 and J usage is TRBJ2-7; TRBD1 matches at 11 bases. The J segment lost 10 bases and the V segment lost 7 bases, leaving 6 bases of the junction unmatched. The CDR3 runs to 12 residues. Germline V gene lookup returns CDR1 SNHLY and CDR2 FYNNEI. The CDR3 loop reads CASKADRGRQYF. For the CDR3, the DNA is TGTGCCAGCAAAGCGGACAGGGGGCGTCAGTACTTC.

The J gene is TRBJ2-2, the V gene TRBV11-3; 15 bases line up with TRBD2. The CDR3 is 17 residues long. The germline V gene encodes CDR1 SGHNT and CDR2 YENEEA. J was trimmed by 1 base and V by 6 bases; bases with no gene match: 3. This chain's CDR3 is CASSGTSGGRNTGELFF. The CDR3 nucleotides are TGTGCCAGCAGTGGGACTAGCGGGGGGAGGAACACCGGGGAGCTGTTTTTT.

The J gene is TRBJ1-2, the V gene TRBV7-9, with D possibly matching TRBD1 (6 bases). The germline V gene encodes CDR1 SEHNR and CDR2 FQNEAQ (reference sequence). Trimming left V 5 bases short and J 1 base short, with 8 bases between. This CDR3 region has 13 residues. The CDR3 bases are TGTGCCAGCAGCGCAGGGGTTAACTATGGCTACACCTTC. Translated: CASSAGVNYGYTF.

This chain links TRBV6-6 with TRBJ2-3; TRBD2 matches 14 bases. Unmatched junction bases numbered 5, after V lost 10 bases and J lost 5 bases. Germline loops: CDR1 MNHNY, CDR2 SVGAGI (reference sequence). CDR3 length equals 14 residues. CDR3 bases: TGTGCCACTGGACTAGCGGGGGGTCTAGATACGCAGTATTTT. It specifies CATGLAGGLDTQYF.

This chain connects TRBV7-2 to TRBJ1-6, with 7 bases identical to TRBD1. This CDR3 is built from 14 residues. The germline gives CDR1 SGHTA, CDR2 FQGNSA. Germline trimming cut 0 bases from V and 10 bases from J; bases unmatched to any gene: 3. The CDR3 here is CASSLAAGGSPLHF. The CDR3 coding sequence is TGTGCCAGCAGCTTAGCGGCAGGGGGATCACCCCTCCACTTT.

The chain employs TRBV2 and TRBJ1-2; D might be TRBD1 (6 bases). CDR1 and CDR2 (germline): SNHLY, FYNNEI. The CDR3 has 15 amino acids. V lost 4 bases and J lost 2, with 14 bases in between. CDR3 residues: CASSVAGTMNYGYTF. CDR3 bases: TGTGCCAGCAGTGTCGCCGGGACAATGAACTATGGCTACACCTTC.

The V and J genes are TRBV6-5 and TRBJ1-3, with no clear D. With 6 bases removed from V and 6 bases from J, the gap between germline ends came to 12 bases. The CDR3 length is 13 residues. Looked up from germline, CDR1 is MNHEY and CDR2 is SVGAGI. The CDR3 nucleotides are TGTGCCAGCAGGCCCGAAACTATAAACACCATATATTTT. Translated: CASRPETINTIYF.

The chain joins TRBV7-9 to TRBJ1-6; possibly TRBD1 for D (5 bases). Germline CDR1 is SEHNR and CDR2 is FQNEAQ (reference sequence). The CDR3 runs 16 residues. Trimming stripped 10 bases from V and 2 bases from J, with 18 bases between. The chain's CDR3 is CANQGGEEPYNSPLHF. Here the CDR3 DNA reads TGTGCCAACCAGGGAGGGGAGGAGCCCTATAATTCACCCCTCCACTTT.

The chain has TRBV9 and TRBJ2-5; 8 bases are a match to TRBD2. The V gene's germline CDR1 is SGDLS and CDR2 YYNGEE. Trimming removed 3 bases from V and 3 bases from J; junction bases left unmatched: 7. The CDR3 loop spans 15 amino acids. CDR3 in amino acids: CASSGGPGREETQYF. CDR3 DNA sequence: TGTGCCAGCAGCGGTGGTCCCGGGAGGGAAGAGACCCAGTACTTC.

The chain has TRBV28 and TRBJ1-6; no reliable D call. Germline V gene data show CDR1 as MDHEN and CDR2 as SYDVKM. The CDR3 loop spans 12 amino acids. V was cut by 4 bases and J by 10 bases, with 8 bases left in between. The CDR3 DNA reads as TGTGCCAGCAGTTCTTCAGTCTCACCCCTCCACTTT. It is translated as CASSSSVSPLHF.

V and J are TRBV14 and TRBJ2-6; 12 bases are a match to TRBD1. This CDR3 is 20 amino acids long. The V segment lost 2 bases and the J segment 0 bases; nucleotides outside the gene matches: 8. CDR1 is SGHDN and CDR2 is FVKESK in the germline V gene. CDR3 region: CASSQFARDRGPSGANVLTF. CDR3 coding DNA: TGTGCCAGCAGCCAATTTGCCCGGGACAGGGGGCCCTCTGGGGCCAACGTCCTGACTTTC.

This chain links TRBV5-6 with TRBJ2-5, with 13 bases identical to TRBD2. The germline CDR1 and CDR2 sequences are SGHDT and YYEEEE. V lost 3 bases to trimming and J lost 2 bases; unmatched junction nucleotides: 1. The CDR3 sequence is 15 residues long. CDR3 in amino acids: CASSSLAGGQETQYF. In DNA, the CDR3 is TGTGCCAGCAGCTCACTAGCGGGGGGGCAAGAGACCCAGTACTTC.

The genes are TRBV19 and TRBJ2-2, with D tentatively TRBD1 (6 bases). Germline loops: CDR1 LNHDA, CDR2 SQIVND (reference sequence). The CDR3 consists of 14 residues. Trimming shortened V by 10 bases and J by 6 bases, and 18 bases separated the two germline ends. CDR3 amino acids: CATIHRDRPGELFF. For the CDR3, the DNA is TGTGCCACCATCCACAGGGATCGGCCCGGGGAGCTGTTTTTT.

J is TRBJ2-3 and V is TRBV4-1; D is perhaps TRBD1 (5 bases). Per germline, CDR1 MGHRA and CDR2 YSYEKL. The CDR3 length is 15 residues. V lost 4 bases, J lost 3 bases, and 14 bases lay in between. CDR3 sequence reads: CASSLSRVGTDTQYF. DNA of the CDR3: TGCGCCAGCAGCCTGAGCAGGGTAGGAACAGATACGCAGTATTTT.

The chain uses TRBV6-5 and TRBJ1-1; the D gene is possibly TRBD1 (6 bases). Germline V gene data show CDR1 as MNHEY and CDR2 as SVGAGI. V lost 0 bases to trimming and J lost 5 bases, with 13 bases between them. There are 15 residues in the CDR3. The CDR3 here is CASSYSMGAKTEAFF. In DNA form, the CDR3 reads TGTGCCAGCAGTTACTCAATGGGGGCGAAGACTGAAGCTTTCTTT.

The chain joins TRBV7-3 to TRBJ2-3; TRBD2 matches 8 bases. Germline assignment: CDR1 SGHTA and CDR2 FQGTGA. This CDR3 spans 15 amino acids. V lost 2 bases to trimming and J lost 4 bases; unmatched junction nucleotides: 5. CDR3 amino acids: CASSLGTSGADTQYF. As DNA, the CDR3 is TGTGCCAGCAGCTTAGGTACTAGCGGAGCAGATACGCAGTATTTT.

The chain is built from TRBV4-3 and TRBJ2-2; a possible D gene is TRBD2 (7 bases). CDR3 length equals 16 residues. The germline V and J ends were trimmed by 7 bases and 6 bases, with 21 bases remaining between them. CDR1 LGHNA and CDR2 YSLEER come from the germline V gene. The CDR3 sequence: CASTKIGGGAAGELFF. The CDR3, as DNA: TGCGCCAGCACCAAGATAGGTGGGGGGGCCGCCGGGGAGCTGTTTTTT.

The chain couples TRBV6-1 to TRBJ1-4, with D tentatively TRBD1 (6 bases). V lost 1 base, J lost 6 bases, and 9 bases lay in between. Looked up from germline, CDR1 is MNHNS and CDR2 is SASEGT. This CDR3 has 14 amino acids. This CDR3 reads CASSEGTVDEKLFF. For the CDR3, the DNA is TGTGCCAGCAGTGAAGGGACAGTTGATGAAAAACTGTTTTTT.

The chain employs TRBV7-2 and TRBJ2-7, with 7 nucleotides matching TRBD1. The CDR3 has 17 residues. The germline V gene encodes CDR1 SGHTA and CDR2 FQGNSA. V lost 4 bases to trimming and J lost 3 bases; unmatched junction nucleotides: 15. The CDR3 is CASSSSDRVGSGYEQYF. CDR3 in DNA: TGTGCCAGCAGCTCTTCAGACAGGGTCGGAAGCGGCTACGAGCAGTACTTC.

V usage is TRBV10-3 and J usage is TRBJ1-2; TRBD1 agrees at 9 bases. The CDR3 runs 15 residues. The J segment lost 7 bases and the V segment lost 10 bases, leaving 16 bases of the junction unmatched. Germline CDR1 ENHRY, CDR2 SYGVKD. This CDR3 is CATRRTGAPSGGYTF. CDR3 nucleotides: TGTGCCACCCGACGGACAGGGGCGCCTTCGGGTGGCTACACCTTC.

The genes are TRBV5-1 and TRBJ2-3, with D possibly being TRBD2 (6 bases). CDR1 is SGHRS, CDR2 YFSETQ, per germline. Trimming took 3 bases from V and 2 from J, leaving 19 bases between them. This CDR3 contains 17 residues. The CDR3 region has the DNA TGCGCCAGCAGCTCCATTATCTCCAGCGGGTACACAGATACGCAGTATTTT. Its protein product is CASSSIISSGYTDTQYF.